The source of this T cell receptor beta chain is a study of blood T cell repertoires in COVID-19. V dropped 4 bases and J dropped 3; count of bases not matched to a gene: 6. CDR1 is SGHNT and CDR2 is YYREEE in the germline V gene (reference sequence). The CDR3 totals 15 residues. Original analysis: The authors estimated nucleated cell counts from reference gene primer amplification. Profiling relied on immunoSEQ multiplex PCR, and the TCRdb table lists in-frame clones only, not all of them. V and J calls and clone size are those listed in that table; D and trimming were worked out from the DNA. The sample includes roughly 71,000 clones, around 80% of them seen just once.

V gene TRBV5-4 combines with J gene TRBJ2-2; 7 bases line up with TRBD1. The sequence came from a man aged 65 to 79 who had recovered from COVID-19. The material sequenced was peripheral blood. The CDR3 region is CASSLGQEYTGELFF. In DNA form, the CDR3 reads TGTGCCAGCAGCCTTGGACAGGAGTACACCGGGGAGCTGTTTTTT.